Included here is one T cell receptor (beta chain) sequence, with context. This clone was found once. Its target antigen remains unknown. No clone much larger than this one lies a single base away; base qualities are absent. The sample belongs to a study of cytomegalovirus exposure and HLA in healthy donors (dated by TCRdb to about 2017). At the level of the whole study: The roughly 650 repertoires of the first cohort and the roughly 120 validation repertoires were produced on the same platform, according to a later analysis. The aim of the study was to test whether cataloging public T cell receptors could identify signatures of past pathogen exposure. To predict cytomegalovirus infection status, the study brought together high-throughput TCR immunosequencing, statistical association of individual TCRs with disease status, and machine learning. Besides the first cohort of approximately 670 subjects, a separate validation cohort made up of some 110 different subjects was used. General findings and caveats noted by the study authors: The validation cohort had no HLA typing available for a later analysis, so co-occurrence within that cohort was assessed over all 120 or so repertoires. A total of 164 TCR beta chains were listed by the study as associated with cytomegalovirus. In vitro tests confirmed that three of the cytomegalovirus-associated TCR beta chains recognize cytomegalovirus antigens. In a later analysis, TCRs clustered in the first cohort were found to also tend to co-occur in the 120 or so validation repertoires, with 94% of cluster scores above 0. According to the authors, the approach could potentially be generalized to other disease states and immunological phenotypes. While some public TCRs were present in many individuals, most TCR sequences turned up only very rarely across donors. Cytomegalovirus status was reported to be diagnosed by the classifier with high specificity and sensitivity in both the original and validation cohorts.

The CDR3 runs 16 residues from the cysteine to the phenylalanine. Kept here is only the CDR3 DNA, which spans 48 bases and is read in frame from base 1. The germline V gene specifies LGHNA as CDR1 and YNFKEQ as CDR2. Trimming accounts for 0 bases at V and 9 bases at J, while the number of junction bases matched to no gene is 11. The donors belonged to the validation cohort of about 120 subjects, which was separate from the 666-subject first cohort. Libraries came from the immunoSEQ multiplex PCR assay. Regarding the original processing steps: A statistical classification framework was developed to diagnose cytomegalovirus status using the catalog of TCR beta chain sequences. TCRdb mirrors the immuneACCESS table, restricted to in-frame sequences. Some clones are absent from its copies; in checked studies, under half trace to an unresolved V gene, and the reason for the others is unknown. The V and J calls and clone size come from that table; D and trimming were worked out from the DNA. The sample table holds about 76,000 clones, of which roughly 94% were seen once. In total, the top ten clones hold roughly 1.4% of the sample.

Rearrangement joined TRBV4-2 to TRBJ1-5, and TRBD1 aligns with 7 junction nucleotides. The TCR comes from a man younger than 30 in good health and CMV-seropositive. The material sequenced was PBMCs. At the DNA level, the sequence is TGTGCCAGCAGCCAAGAGGTGACAGGGTCCCTCGGGCCCCAGCATTTT. Translated, this gives CASSQEVTGSLGPQHF.